The present entry profiles one T cell receptor (beta chain) with its context. The CDR3 length is 14 residues. Germline assignment: CDR1 SGHTA and CDR2 FQGNSA. Trimming cost V 3 bases and J 1 base, with 8 bases left between them. In the authors' methods: Scientists estimated how many nucleated cells there were by amplifying reference gene primers. The data were produced by immunoSEQ multiplex PCR, yet TCRdb's version contains in-frame clones alone and is incomplete. V and J calls and clone size are those listed in that table; D and trimming were worked out from the DNA. Of some 31,000 clones in the sample, around 77% were seen once. This record comes from a study of blood T cell repertoires in COVID-19. The overall study: Whether acute or convalescent, the COVID-19 samples came from the United States, Italy and Spain. PBMCs, B-cell-depleted T cells, or T cells were the source of the cDNA or gDNA that made up the material.

Sequenced input: peripheral blood. The TCR sequence derives from a woman aged 70-85 years with active or convalescent COVID-19. The chain uses TRBV7-2 and TRBJ2-3; D remains ambiguous. In DNA form, the CDR3 reads TGTGCCAGCAGCTTCTTCCTCCGCACAGATACGCAGTATTTT. It yields the protein CASSFFLRTDTQYF.